This entry lists 26 T cell receptor beta chains sequenced from one sample in a study of T cell responses to AZD1222 COVID-19 vaccine. The assay was immunoSEQ multiplex PCR, and TCRdb's table has in-frame clones only and misses some. The data hold about 140,000 clones, with roughly 90% observed a single time. The sequencing here drew on peripheral blood, taken 28 days after the second AZD1222 dose. The receptor source for this set is an adult who received the AZD1222 COVID-19 vaccine.

The J gene is TRBJ1-2, the V gene TRBV6-2 or TRBV6-3, with a weak D call TRBD1 (6 bases). Germline loops: CDR1 MNHEY, CDR2 SVGEGT. Trimming stripped 0 bases from V and 2 bases from J, with 10 bases between. This CDR3 has 15 amino acids. This CDR3 reads CASSYSGTGNYGYTF. The CDR3 DNA is TGTGCCAGCAGTTACTCGGGTACAGGGAACTATGGCTACACCTTC.

The chain carries TRBV30 and TRBJ2-4; the D call may be TRBD1 or TRBD2 (6 bases each). The CDR3 has 13 amino acids. Germline V gives CDR1 GTSNPN, CDR2 SVGIG (reference sequence). The V and J ends lost 5 bases and 1 base respectively, with 9 bases between them. The DNA of the CDR3 is TGTGCCTGGGGAGGGGGGGCCAAAAACATTCAGTACTTC. This translates into CAWGGGAKNIQYF.

The chain carries TRBV4-1 and TRBJ2-3; 7 bases align to TRBD1. Germline values: CDR1 MGHRA, CDR2 YSYEKL. The V gene end was trimmed by 4 bases and the J gene end by 1 base; junction bases not matched to a gene: 14. This CDR3 has 18 amino acids. CDR3 sequence: CASSPEITGVSGTDTQYF. The CDR3, as DNA: TGCGCCAGCAGCCCCGAAATTACAGGGGTGTCCGGCACAGATACGCAGTATTTT.

The chain combines TRBV9 with TRBJ2-1; D call uncertain. The ends were cut back, 0 bases at V and 6 bases at J, with 7 bases in the middle. The CDR3 runs 13 residues. The germline V gene encodes CDR1 SGDLS and CDR2 YYNGEE. CDR3 amino acids: CASSVASFNEQFF. CDR3 in DNA: TGTGCCAGCAGCGTAGCTAGTTTCAATGAGCAGTTCTTC.

The chain joins TRBV7-9 to TRBJ1-2; 7 bases match TRBD1. Germline V gene sequence: CDR1 SEHNR, CDR2 FQNEAQ (reference sequence). The CDR3 covers 16 residues. Trimming at V came to 5 bases and at J to 1 base, leaving 10 bases not matched to a gene. The CDR3 DNA sequence: TGTGCCAGCAGCCGCGACAGGGAGGAGATTAACTATGGCTACACCTTC. The encoded protein is CASSRDREEINYGYTF. Complete variable domain (other parts from reference TRBV7-9 and TRBJ1-2): DTGVSQNPRHKITKRGQNVTFRCDPISEHNRLYWYRQTLGQGPEFLTYFQNEAQLEKSRLLSDRFSAERPKGSFSTLEIQRTEQGDSAMYLCASSRDREEINYGYTFGSGTRLTVV.

Remarks on this clone: Other DNA sequences in this specimen translate into the identical CDR3. The chain employs TRBV18 and TRBJ2-7; TRBD1 matches 10 bases. Germline lookup yields CDR1 KGHSH and CDR2 LQKENI. Trimming at V came to 0 bases and at J to 3 bases, leaving 2 bases not matched to a gene. The CDR3 has 15 residues. CDR3 loop: CASSPPGTGVYEQYF. The CDR3 nucleotides are TGTGCCAGCTCACCACCGGGGACAGGGGTCTACGAGCAGTACTTC.

This chain joins TRBV4-2 and TRBJ2-3, with TRBD2 as a possible D gene (6 bases). Germline CDR1 reads LGHNA; CDR2 reads YNFKEQ. The CDR3 consists of 16 residues. Trimming took 0 bases from V and 2 from J, leaving 12 bases between them. The DNA for the CDR3 is TGTGCCAGCAGCCAAGAAGGGGCGGGGTACACAGATACGCAGTATTTT. Residues: CASSQEGAGYTDTQYF.

The chain links TRBV5-1 to TRBJ1-6; D is undetermined. From germline, CDR1 is SGHRS and CDR2 YFSETQ. The CDR3 covers 14 residues. Trimming removed 0 bases from V and 13 bases from J, with 14 bases in between. DNA for the CDR3: TGCGCCAGCAGCTTGGCCCCAGGCGCCCAGCCCCTCCACTTT. It is translated as CASSLAPGAQPLHF.

The DNA of the CDR3 is TGTGCCAGCAGTGAAACCCCCGGGACTTACAATGAGCAGTTCTTC. Encoded protein: CASSETPGTYNEQFF. The gene calls are TRBV2 and TRBJ2-1; TRBD2 is a possible D gene (6 bases). V lost 2 bases to trimming and J lost 4 bases, with 12 bases between them. Germline V gives CDR1 SNHLY, CDR2 FYNNEI. This CDR3 comprises 15 residues.

This chain connects TRBV10-3 to TRBJ1-3; D call uncertain. This CDR3 comprises 16 residues. Trimming pared 0 bases from V and 0 bases from J, leaving 9 bases between. Germline CDR1 ENHRY, CDR2 SYGVKD. The CDR3 nucleotides read TGTGCCATCAGTGAGTCCCAGGAGTACTCTGGAAACACCATATATTTT. Translated: CAISESQEYSGNTIYF.

The chain employs TRBV5-4 and TRBJ1-1, with D maybe TRBD1 (6 bases). The CDR3 extends over 16 amino acids. Germline V CDR1 and CDR2: SGHNT, YYREEE (reference sequence). V lost 7 bases to trimming and J lost 7 bases, with 26 bases between them. Here the CDR3 reads CASHDRQTGLHGEAFF. The CDR3 region has the DNA TGTGCCAGCCATGACAGGCAGACTGGTCTGCACGGTGAAGCTTTCTTT.

In its sample, this clone was seen once. This chain links TRBV13 with TRBJ1-2; D is uncertain. V was shortened by 2 bases and J by 3 bases, with 22 bases between the two germline ends. CDR1 PRHDT and CDR2 FYEKMQ come from the germline V gene (reference sequence). The CDR3 covers 18 residues. CDR3 in amino acids: CASSLSGRLRAPYYGYTF. Written as DNA, the CDR3 is TGTGCCAGCAGCTTAAGTGGCCGTTTGAGGGCACCTTACTATGGCTACACCTTC.

This chain connects TRBV30 to TRBJ2-5; D call uncertain. The V end lost 3 bases, the J end lost 0 bases, and 8 bases lay between the germline ends. The V gene's germline CDR1 is GTSNPN and CDR2 SVGIG (reference sequence). The CDR3 sequence is 13 residues long. The chain's CDR3 is CAWSQTYQETQYF. The CDR3 DNA sequence: TGTGCCTGGAGCCAGACGTACCAAGAGACCCAGTACTTC.

This clone appeared once. The V gene is TRBV28, the J gene TRBJ2-7, with D uncertain. Deletions cut 5 bases from V and 6 bases from J, with 20 bases between. Germline V gene sequence: CDR1 MDHEN, CDR2 SYDVKM. The CDR3 has 15 residues. CDR3 sequence reads: CASSKGSINPGEQYF. The CDR3 DNA follows: TGTGCCAGCAGTAAGGGCAGCATAAACCCGGGCGAGCAGTACTTC.

This sequence joins TRBV6-2 or TRBV6-3 and TRBJ1-6; D perhaps matches TRBD1 (6 bases). Germline-derived CDR1 and CDR2 are MNHEY and SVGEGT. V was cut by 6 bases and J by 7 bases, with 19 bases left in between. The CDR3 is 16 residues long. CDR3 loop: CASSPQGLGENSPLHF. In DNA form, the CDR3 reads TGTGCCAGCAGCCCACAGGGACTGGGAGAGAATTCACCCCTCCACTTT.

The chain is built from TRBV7-6 and TRBJ1-5; D not certain. This CDR3 spans 16 amino acids. Germline V gene data show CDR1 as SGHVS and CDR2 as FNYEAQ. Trimming removed 1 base from V and 0 bases from J, with 10 bases in between. CDR3 nucleotides: TGTGCCAGCAGCTTAGGGCCACAGAGTAGCAATCAGCCCCAGCATTTT. This sequence encodes CASSLGPQSSNQPQHF.

The genes are TRBV6-5 and TRBJ1-5; D is possibly TRBD1 (5 bases). Trimming shortened V by 5 bases and J by 14 bases, and 13 bases separated the two germline ends. This CDR3 comprises 11 residues. CDR1 MNHEY and CDR2 SVGAGI come from the germline V gene. CDR3 amino acids: CASSLQGHKHF. CDR3 DNA: TGTGCCAGCAGTCTGCAGGGCCACAAGCATTTT.

V and J are TRBV20-1 and TRBJ2-3; tentative D call: TRBD1 (6 bases). The V end was cut by 7 bases, the J end by 9 bases, with 14 bases between. This CDR3 comprises 11 residues. Germline V lookup: CDR1 DFQATT, CDR2 SNEGSKA (reference sequence). Here the CDR3 reads CSVTSGQTQYF. The DNA of the CDR3 is TGCAGTGTTACCAGCGGACAGACGCAGTATTTT.

The gene calls are TRBV15 and TRBJ1-1; D gene uncertain. The CDR3 length is 15 residues. Germline CDR1 reads LNHNV; CDR2 reads YYDKDF (reference sequence). Trimming took off 0 bases at V and 6 bases at J, with 14 bases between the two ends. In DNA form, the CDR3 reads TGTGCCACCAGCAGAGACCCAAAATCCGCGGCTGAAGCTTTCTTT. Its translation is CATSRDPKSAAEAFF.

This clone was counted only a few times. The V and J genes are TRBV5-1 and TRBJ1-4, with 7 bases aligning to TRBD1. CDR3 length: 13 amino acids. J was trimmed by 11 bases and V by 5 bases; bases with no gene match: 9. CDR1 is SGHRS, CDR2 YFSETQ, per germline. The chain's CDR3 is CASRLETGWKLFF. CDR3 DNA: TGCGCCAGCAGACTAGAGACAGGGTGGAAACTGTTTTTT.

The chain couples TRBV27 to TRBJ1-1; 8 nucleotides match TRBD1. J gave up 4 bases and V 6 bases, and 4 bases lay outside the gene matches. The CDR3 has 13 amino acids. CDR1 MNHEY and CDR2 SMNVEV come from the germline V gene (reference sequence). Written as DNA, the CDR3 is TGTGCCAGCAGCCCCACAGGGGGCACTGAAGCTTTCTTT. Its translation: CASSPTGGTEAFF.

V and J are TRBV5-4 and TRBJ2-2; D might be TRBD2 (5 bases). V gave up 0 bases and J gave up 5 bases, with 8 bases separating them. The CDR3 has 14 residues. Germline V gene lookup returns CDR1 SGHNT and CDR2 YYREEE (reference sequence). CDR3 in DNA: TGTGCCAGCAGCTTGGAACGGGGTACCGGGGAGCTGTTTTTT. Translated, it gives CASSLERGTGELFF.

V usage is TRBV14 and J usage is TRBJ2-6; no clear D. Trimming left V 10 bases short and J 1 base short, with 8 bases between. The germline V gene has CDR1 SGHDN and CDR2 FVKESK. This CDR3 contains 13 residues. The CDR3, as DNA: TGTGCCACCCACCTTTCTGGGGCCAACGTCCTGACTTTC. Translated, it gives CATHLSGANVLTF.

The gene calls are TRBV6-1 and TRBJ1-3; D is ambiguous. Trimming left V 2 bases short and J 4 bases short, with 18 bases between. Looked up from germline, CDR1 is MNHNS and CDR2 is SASEGT. CDR3 size: 17 residues. CDR3 sequence (DNA): TGTGCCAGCAGTGAATTAAGAGCGGCGTCGAGGGGAAACACCATATATTTT. The encoded protein is CASSELRAASRGNTIYF.

The chain combines TRBV24-1 with TRBJ2-5; D call uncertain. The germline V gene encodes CDR1 KGHDR and CDR2 SFDVKD. The CDR3 loop spans 13 amino acids. Trimming took 5 bases from V and 3 from J, leaving 9 bases between them. DNA of the CDR3: TGTGCCACCAGTGGTCTAGTAGAAGAGACCCAGTACTTC. Its translation: CATSGLVEETQYF.

The rearrangement joins TRBV12-3 or TRBV12-4 to TRBJ1-1; 7 bases are shared with TRBD1. J lost 8 bases, V lost 6 bases, and 3 bases had no gene match. CDR3 length: 11 amino acids. CDR3 bases: TGTGCCAGCAGGAGGGACAGCGAAGCTTTCTTT. Amino acid sequence: CASRRDSEAFF.